This entry describes one T cell receptor (beta chain). As yet, its antigen is unknown. The sort gate was single viable CD3+CD4+CD8-CD45RO+ cells for memory CD4+ T cells. Donors' CMV status reflects serum IgG against pp150, pp28, p38, p52. These data are taken from a study of memory CD4+ T cells and cytomegalovirus serostatus. About the study: Healthy Belgian adult donors included roughly ten CMV-positive and 24 CMV-negative people. Study results and caveats: Suggested: most of the CMV-linked TCR signature lies in CD4+ memory cells.

Using immunoSEQ multiplex PCR, the repertoire was profiled, and TCRdb retains in-frame clones only, with some absent. The sample contains tens of thousands of clones, 78% of which appear only once. Germline V lookup: CDR1 SGHRS, CDR2 YFSETQ. The CDR3 has 13 residues. After removal of 3 bases from V and 7 bases from J, the junction contained 6 bases not matched to a gene. The chain links TRBV5-1 to TRBJ1-1, with 7 bases identical to TRBD1. This receptor was taken from an adult in good health and CMV-seronegative. Sequenced material: memory CD4+ T cells from blood. CDR3 nucleotides: TGCGCCAGCAGCTCCGGGACAGCGGGTGAAGCTTTCTTT. This gives the protein CASSSGTAGEAFF.